These 15 T cell receptor beta chains share one sample of origin, sequenced in a study of regulatory T cells in long-lasting Graves disease. iRepertoire HTBI primers and Arm-PCR of CDR3 regions built TCR beta libraries. TCRdb processed the multiplex PCR reads anew with MiXCR; each CDR3 protein has one entry. The table records a few hundred thousand distinct CDR3 sequences, approximately 15% of them present only once. Time point defined: newly diagnosed GD, antithyroid drugs for less than 3 months. Extracted PBMC RNA gave rise to the TCR library. These data are also associated with another study on T cells in Graves' hyperthyroidism and ophthalmopathy.

The sequences come from peripheral blood mononuclear cells (PBMCs), collected at new diagnosis, from a patient treated with antithyroid drugs. The origin of the receptors is a man aged 40-49 years with Graves disease.

For this clonotype: One base separates it from a far larger clone, so it is likely a read error. The gene calls are TRBV28 and TRBJ2-3; 10 positions match TRBD2. V lost 5 bases and J lost 4; bases outside the gene matches: 9. The CDR3 totals 16 residues. Germline-derived CDR1 and CDR2 are MDHEN and SYDVKM. In DNA form, the CDR3 reads TGTGCCAGCAGTGCTAAGAAGACTAGCGGGCCAGATACGCAGTATTTT. Amino acid sequence: CASSAKKTSGPDTQYF. Using reference TRBV28 and TRBJ2-3 for the parts outside the CDR3, the full variable domain is DVKVTQSSRYLVKRTGEKVFLECVQDMDHENMFWYRQDPGLGLRLIYFSYDVKMKEKGDIPEGYSVSREKKERFSLILESASTNQTSMYLCASSAKKTSGPDTQYFGPGTRLTVL.

This clonotype came up a few times. V is TRBV24-1 and J is TRBJ1-6; D remains unclear. Germline V gives CDR1 KGHDR, CDR2 SFDVKD. The V end was cut by 2 bases, the J end by 8 bases, with 30 bases between. This CDR3 region has 21 residues. The chain's CDR3 is CATSDSHSRLGFPPPYSPLHF. CDR3 nucleotides: TGTGCCACCAGTGATTCTCACAGCCGCCTCGGATTCCCCCCTCCATATTCACCCCTCCACTTT.

Ten or more counts support this clonotype. CDR3 protein: CASSLPAAQAFF. In nucleotides, the CDR3 is TGTGCCAGCAGTTTGCCGGCGGCACAAGCTTTCTTT. The chain joins TRBV28 to TRBJ1-1, with no clear D. The V gene lost 3 bases and the J gene lost 9 bases, with 11 bases spanning the gap. The CDR3 has 12 amino acids. CDR1 and CDR2 (germline): MDHEN, SYDVKM. The full variable domain, in which reference TRBV28 and TRBJ1-1 provide the parts outside the CDR3, is DVKVTQSSRYLVKRTGEKVFLECVQDMDHENMFWYRQDPGLGLRLIYFSYDVKMKEKGDIPEGYSVSREKKERFSLILESASTNQTSMYLCASSLPAAQAFFGQGTRLTVV.

The chain carries TRBV12-3 or TRBV12-4 and TRBJ1-5; D is perhaps TRBD1 (6 bases). The germline V and J ends were trimmed by 2 bases and 7 bases, with 12 bases remaining between them. This CDR3 is 14 amino acids long. Here the CDR3 reads CASSLQGLRQPQHF. In nucleotides, the CDR3 is TGTGCCAGCAGTTTACAGGGGCTAAGGCAGCCCCAGCATTTT.

The chain joins TRBV28 to TRBJ2-7; 9 bases are shared with TRBD1. The CDR3 runs to 15 residues. J was trimmed by 6 bases and V by 7 bases; bases with no gene match: 13. In germline, CDR1 is MDHEN, CDR2 SYDVKM. CDR3 region: CASTKPGTGLLEQYF. As DNA, the CDR3 is TGTGCCAGCACCAAGCCCGGGACAGGGCTTCTCGAGCAGTACTTC.

Only a few counts were recorded for this clonotype. CDR3 nucleotide sequence: TGCGCCAGCAGCCAAGATTTTAGGGACGGGGAGACCCAGTACTTC. It encodes CASSQDFRDGETQYF. The chain couples TRBV4-3 to TRBJ2-5; the D call may be TRBD1 or TRBD2 (5 bases each). CDR3 length: 15 residues. Trimming stripped 0 bases from V and 5 bases from J, with 13 bases between. Germline CDR1 LGHNA, CDR2 YSLEER.

This clonotype was observed many times. This sequence joins TRBV7-2 and TRBJ2-2; D not resolved. The V and J ends lost 5 bases and 6 bases respectively, with 19 bases between them. This CDR3 region has 16 residues. Germline V CDR1 and CDR2: SGHTA, FQGNSA. CDR3 sequence: CASSRNVGDFAGELFF. For the CDR3, the DNA is TGTGCCAGCAGCCGAAACGTGGGCGACTTCGCCGGGGAGCTGTTTTTT.

With regard to this clonotype: A far larger clone is just one base off, so this is likely a read error. The chain couples TRBV5-1 to TRBJ2-1; D could derive from TRBD1 or TRBD2 (5 bases each). Germline lookup yields CDR1 SGHRS and CDR2 YFSETQ. The CDR3 spans 14 residues. Trimming stripped 0 bases from V and 10 bases from J, with 14 bases between. CDR3 DNA: TGCGCCAGCAGCTTGGGGGACGCCTCCTACGAGCAGTTCTTC. Residues: CASSLGDASYEQFF.

In regard to this clonotype: Given a far larger clone just one base away, this is likely a sequencing read error. The V and J genes are TRBV5-1 and TRBJ2-5, with 8 bases lining up with TRBD2. Germline CDR1 is SGHRS and CDR2 is YFSETQ. CDR3 length: 15 residues. CDR3 nucleotide sequence: TGTGCCAGCAGCTTAGGTTTAGCGGGGAAAGGGACCCAGTACTTC. Residues: CASSLGLAGKGTQYF.

This clonotype was seen ten or more times. This chain links TRBV20-1 with TRBJ2-7; TRBD1 aligns across 11 bases. The CDR3 covers 15 residues. The germline V gene encodes CDR1 DFQATT and CDR2 SNEGSKA (reference sequence). Losses at the gene ends were 3 bases for V and 4 bases for J; bases not matched to a gene: 8. CDR3 sequence reads: CSARTPGQGGYEQYF. The CDR3 nucleotides are TGCAGTGCTAGGACACCGGGACAGGGGGGTTACGAGCAGTACTTC.

This clonotype was found a few times. The chain combines TRBV5-6 with TRBJ1-1, with no clear D. The germline V gene has CDR1 SGHDT and CDR2 YYEEEE. V was trimmed by 0 bases and J by 7 bases, leaving 7 bases between them. The CDR3 totals 12 residues. CDR3 amino acids: CASSLERVEAFF. CDR3 DNA sequence: TGTGCCAGCAGCTTGGAACGAGTTGAAGCTTTCTTT.

The table lists this clonotype with many counts. The chain is built from TRBV16 and TRBJ2-7, with a possible D match to TRBD1 (6 bases). The CDR3 extends over 16 amino acids. With 1 base removed from V and 2 bases from J, the gap between germline ends came to 15 bases. Germline values: CDR1 KGHSY, CDR2 FQNENV. The CDR3: CASSQLARGRTYEQYF. CDR3 coding DNA: TGTGCCAGCAGCCAATTGGCCAGGGGCCGGACCTACGAGCAGTACTTC.

This clonotype has at least ten counts. The chain has TRBV18 and TRBJ1-1; D is uncertain. Between the trimmed V and J ends, which lost 2 bases and 1 base, there was a span of 2 bases. The CDR3 runs to 12 residues. Looked up from germline, CDR1 is KGHSH and CDR2 is LQKENI. CDR3 sequence (DNA): TGTGCCAGCTCACCAGGGAACACTGAAGCTTTCTTT. Translating it yields CASSPGNTEAFF.

This clonotype has a handful of counts. This chain uses TRBV2 with TRBJ2-6, with 8 positions matching TRBD2. The CDR3 runs 17 residues. V was clipped by 5 bases and J by 0 bases; unmatched bases: 6. The germline V gene has CDR1 SNHLY and CDR2 FYNNEI. The DNA for the CDR3 is TGTGCCAGCAGTCGGGGGGGGCCGGGCTCTGGGGCCAACGTCCTGACTTTC. It translates to CASSRGGPGSGANVLTF.

V gene TRBV4-1 combines with J gene TRBJ2-6; D ambiguous. CDR1 and CDR2 (germline): MGHRA, YSYEKL. The CDR3 spans 18 residues. V lost 1 base and J 5 bases, leaving 18 bases between the germline ends. CDR3 sequence (DNA): TGCGCCAGCAGCCAAGCGCACAAAAGTCTGGTCTGGGCCAACGTCCTGACTTTC. It encodes CASSQAHKSLVWANVLTF.